These T cell receptor beta chains were read from a single sample in a study of OX40 agonist ivuxolimab in advanced cancers. The data were produced by immunoSEQ multiplex PCR, yet TCRdb's version contains in-frame clones alone and is incomplete. The repertoire holds 55,000 to 80,000 clones, with around 80% as singletons. Sequenced material: CD4+ or CD8+ T cells sorted from blood, taken in a trial of the OX40 agonist ivuxolimab. The receptors originated from an adult with an advanced solid tumor such as melanoma, head and neck, liver or kidney cancer. Each CDR3 is given with its conserved first and last residue. Fields, in order: clone size, J gene, D gene, V gene, CDR3 protein, CDR3 DNA. A D gene is named only where the DNA matches it firmly. Some rows have no size entry. The others give once, few or many, or a class for an expanded clone.

>-|TRBJ1-2|-|TRBV25-1
CASSPLGGGAGYGYTF
TGTGCCAGCAGTCCACTGGGAGGGGGTGCGGGGTATGGCTACACCTTC
>-|TRBJ1-5|-|TRBV19
CATRRGSYSNQPQHF
TGTGCCACCCGCCGAGGCAGTTATAGCAATCAGCCCCAGCATTTT
>-|TRBJ2-2|-|TRBV9
CASSVVPERELFF
TGTGCCAGCAGCGTAGTCCCAGAGAGGGAGCTGTTTTTT
>-|TRBJ2-2|TRBD1|TRBV7-6
CASSPGQGNTGELFF
TGTGCCAGCAGCCCGGGACAGGGGAACACCGGGGAGCTGTTTTTT
>-|TRBJ2-7|TRBD2|TRBV18
CASSPPGLAGEQYF
TGTGCCAGCTCACCACCGGGACTAGCCGGCGAGCAGTACTTC
>-|TRBJ1-2|-|TRBV27
CASSLREGNPTYYGYTF
TGTGCCAGCAGTTTAAGGGAGGGGAACCCTACCTATTATGGCTACACCTTC
>-|TRBJ2-5|-|TRBV7-7
CASSRTLGGRETQYF
TGTGCCAGCAGCCGGACCCTGGGAGGAAGGGAGACCCAGTACTTC
>-|TRBJ2-1|-|TRBV29-1
CSVEDRPGKRAITNNEQFF
TGCAGCGTTGAAGATCGTCCGGGAAAGAGGGCGATCACTAACAATGAGCAGTTCTTC
>once|TRBJ1-6|-|TRBV7-9
CASSKDRNRDSPLHF
TGTGCCAGCAGCAAGGACCGGAATCGGGATTCACCCCTCCACTTT
>-|TRBJ2-1|TRBD1|TRBV6-5
CASSSPGQGISEQFF
TGTGCCAGCAGTTCCCCGGGACAGGGTATAAGTGAGCAGTTCTTC
>-|TRBJ1-3|-|TRBV6-5
CASSLQTGNTIYF
TGTGCCAGCAGCCTTCAGACCGGAAACACCATATATTTT
>-|TRBJ2-5|TRBD1|TRBV6-6
CASSNPVTGGDETQYF
TGTGCCAGCAGTAACCCCGTGACAGGGGGCGATGAGACCCAGTACTTC
>once|TRBJ2-2|TRBD1|TRBV5-6
CASSSWTGGNTGELFF
TGTGCCAGCAGCTCGTGGACAGGGGGAAACACCGGGGAGCTGTTTTTT
>-|TRBJ2-1|-|TRBV4-3
CASSQEWEARNEQFF
TGCGCCAGCAGCCAAGAGTGGGAGGCTCGCAATGAGCAGTTCTTC
>once|TRBJ1-2|-|TRBV6-5
CASSPYGGRNYGYTF
TGTGCCAGCAGCCCTTATGGGGGGCGGAACTATGGCTACACCTTC
>-|TRBJ2-7|-|TRBV30
CAWSAGAHLEQYF
TGTGCCTGGAGTGCGGGAGCCCATTTAGAGCAGTACTTC
>-|TRBJ2-3|-|TRBV4-1
CASSPKNPVADTQYF
TGCGCCAGCAGCCCCAAAAACCCCGTGGCAGATACGCAGTATTTT
>-|TRBJ2-1|TRBD2|TRBV10-3
CAIWDYKYNEQFF
TGTGCCATTTGGGACTATAAATACAATGAGCAGTTCTTC
>-|TRBJ2-7|-|TRBV30
CAWGNPYEQYF
TGTGCCTGGGGGAACCCCTACGAGCAGTACTTC
>-|TRBJ2-3|-|TRBV29-1
CSVLGRKTTDTQYF
TGCAGCGTTCTCGGCAGAAAGACGACAGATACGCAGTATTTT
>-|TRBJ2-2|-|TRBV19
CASSIVAGNTGELFF
TGTGCCAGTAGTATCGTGGCGGGGAACACCGGGGAGCTGTTTTTT
>-|TRBJ1-5|TRBD1|TRBV28
CASSLQGGQPQHF
TGTGCCAGCAGTTTACAGGGGGGTCAGCCCCAGCATTTT
>-|TRBJ1-2|-|TRBV4-2
CASSRSAANRDGYTF
TGTGCCAGCAGCAGAAGCGCGGCAAATAGGGATGGCTACACCTTC